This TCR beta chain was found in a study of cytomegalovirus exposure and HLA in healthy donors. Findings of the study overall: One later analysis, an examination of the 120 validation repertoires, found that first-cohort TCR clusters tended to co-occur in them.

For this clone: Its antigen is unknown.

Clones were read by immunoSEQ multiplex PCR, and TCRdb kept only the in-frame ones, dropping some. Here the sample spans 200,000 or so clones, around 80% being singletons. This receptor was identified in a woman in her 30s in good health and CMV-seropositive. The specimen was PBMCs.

The CDR3 sequence: CASSLGQAGADTQYF. CDR3 sequence (DNA): TGTGCCAGCAGCTTAGGACAGGCCGGCGCAGATACGCAGTATTTT. The rearrangement links TRBV11-2 to TRBJ2-3, with a weak D call TRBD1 (6 bases). V was shortened by 1 base and J by 4 bases, with 12 bases between the two germline ends. The CDR3 runs 15 residues. CDR1 and CDR2 (germline): SGHAT, FQNNGV. Variable domain in full (rest from reference TRBV11-2 and TRBJ2-3): EAGVAQSPRYKIIEKRQSVAFWCNPISGHATLYWYQQILGQGPKLLIQFQNNGVVDDSQLPKDRFSAERLKGVDSTLKIQPAKLEDSAVYLCASSLGQAGADTQYFGPGTRLTVL.